This passage covers 21 T cell receptor beta chains from one sample sequenced in a study of monozygotic twins with inflammatory bowel disease. No DNA is given; TCRdb re-called the 5' RACE reads and lists each CDR3 protein once. This sample carries about 99,000 distinct CDR3 sequences, with 1.9% going to the ten biggest clones. Material: blood. The origin of the receptors is a human donor with ulcerative colitis or Crohn's disease, or a healthy co-twin of an affected twin (not recorded which).

CDR3 residues: CASSPAKDTQYF. The chain recombines TRBV7-2 with TRBJ2-3. This CDR3 spans 12 amino acids. Germline V gene data show CDR1 as SGHTA and CDR2 as FQGNSA.

This rearrangement joins TRBV19 to TRBJ1-3. The CDR3 contains 14 residues. Germline CDR1 reads LNHDA; CDR2 reads SQIVND (reference sequence). The CDR3 loop is CASRALNSGNTIYF.

The genes are TRBV18 and TRBJ2-6. Germline V lookup: CDR1 KGHSH, CDR2 LQKENI. The CDR3 is made up of 13 amino acids. The CDR3 is CASSPYGANVLTF.

The J gene is TRBJ2-5, the V gene TRBV4-1. Germline-derived CDR1 and CDR2 are MGHRA and YSYEKL. CDR3 length: 15 amino acids. The CDR3 loop reads CASSQEGSTQETQYF.

The CDR3: CAISAWTGNTEAFF. J is TRBJ1-1 and V is TRBV10-3; there is no DNA to check the TCRdb D call of TRBD1. The CDR3 length is 14 residues. Looked up from germline, CDR1 is ENHRY and CDR2 is SYGVKD.

The gene calls are TRBV18 and TRBJ2-7; TCRdb designates TRBD1, a call that cannot be tested without DNA. The CDR3 sequence is 14 residues long. In germline, CDR1 is KGHSH, CDR2 LQKENI. CDR3 protein: CASTTDLQGDEQYF.

The chain combines TRBV7-2 with TRBJ2-1. Looked up from germline, CDR1 is SGHTA and CDR2 is FQGNSA. The length of the CDR3 is 12 residues. CDR3 region: CASSPDISEQFF.

This chain connects TRBV20-1 to TRBJ1-4; TCRdb's D call of TRBD1 is untestable without DNA. This CDR3 contains 13 residues. Germline V lookup: CDR1 DFQATT, CDR2 SNEGSKA (reference sequence). The chain's CDR3 is CSASIRGPEKLFF.

The V and J genes are TRBV7-2 and TRBJ2-1; TCRdb's D gene call, TRBD1, goes unchecked for lack of DNA. CDR3 length equals 16 residues. The V gene's germline CDR1 is SGHTA and CDR2 FQGNSA. The CDR3 loop reads CASSMDRERAYNEQFF. Drawing the rest from reference TRBV7-2 and TRBJ2-1, the complete variable domain is GAGVSQSPSNKVTEKGKDVELRCDPISGHTALYWYRQSLGQGLEFLIYFQGNSAPDKSGLPSDRFSAERTGGSVSTLTIQRTQQEDSAVYLCASSMDRERAYNEQFFGPGTRLTVL.

This chain joins TRBV4-3 and TRBJ2-1; TCRdb's D gene call, TRBD1, goes unchecked for lack of DNA. There are 18 residues in the CDR3. Germline values: CDR1 LGHNA, CDR2 YSLEER. CDR3: CASSQGGGGIAPYNEQFF.

This chain connects TRBV13 to TRBJ2-7; TCRdb names TRBD1, which stays unverified in the absence of DNA. Germline values: CDR1 PRHDT, CDR2 FYEKMQ (reference sequence). The CDR3 is made up of 14 amino acids. CDR3 residues: CASSLLQGGYEQYF.

V is TRBV18 and J is TRBJ2-3. The CDR3 loop spans 13 amino acids. Germline assignment: CDR1 KGHSH and CDR2 LQKENI. The CDR3 reads CASSPGSSDTQYF.

The chain links TRBV28 to TRBJ2-1; the TRBD2 assignment by TCRdb is unverifiable without DNA. The germline CDR1 and CDR2 sequences are MDHEN and SYDVKM. This CDR3 has 19 residues. This chain's CDR3 is CASSPGLAGARGSYNEQFF.

V usage is TRBV28 and J usage is TRBJ1-1. In germline, CDR1 is MDHEN, CDR2 SYDVKM. CDR3 size: 13 residues. CDR3 amino acids: CASRAPSGGRAFF.

The genes are TRBV7-2 and TRBJ2-7; the D call of TRBD2 rests on TCRdb alone, since no DNA is present to check it. The V gene's germline CDR1 is SGHTA and CDR2 FQGNSA. The CDR3 is 13 residues long. The CDR3 spells CASRPLTTYEQYF.

The chain employs TRBV4-3 and TRBJ2-7; TCRdb gives TRBD1 as the D gene, but with no DNA this cannot be confirmed. The CDR3 contains 15 residues. The germline CDR1 and CDR2 sequences are LGHNA and YSLEER. The CDR3 here is CASSTKFGGAREQYF.

The chain is built from TRBV6-6 and TRBJ2-7; TCRdb reports TRBD1, a call that lacks DNA to check it against. The CDR3 length is 11 residues. The germline CDR1 and CDR2 sequences are MNHNY and SVGAGI (reference sequence). The CDR3 here is CASRSRHEQYF.

The V and J genes are TRBV12-3 or TRBV12-4 and TRBJ2-1; TCRdb's D call, TRBD1, is unchecked because there is no DNA. This CDR3 spans 14 amino acids. The CDR3 sequence: CASSLTQGWREQFF.

The V and J genes are TRBV18 and TRBJ2-1. Germline CDR1 is KGHSH and CDR2 is LQKENI. The CDR3 is made up of 16 amino acids. This chain's CDR3 is CASSPSSGRAYNEQFF.

V and J are TRBV4-1 and TRBJ2-2; TCRdb's D call of TRBD1 is untestable without DNA. This CDR3 has 18 residues. Germline CDR1 MGHRA, CDR2 YSYEKL. This chain's CDR3 is CASSQGPGMPGSTGELFF.

V usage is TRBV28 and J usage is TRBJ1-1; TCRdb calls TRBD1, which cannot be checked without DNA. Looked up from germline, CDR1 is MDHEN and CDR2 is SYDVKM. The CDR3 covers 12 residues. CDR3 region: CASSLGTGFSFF.